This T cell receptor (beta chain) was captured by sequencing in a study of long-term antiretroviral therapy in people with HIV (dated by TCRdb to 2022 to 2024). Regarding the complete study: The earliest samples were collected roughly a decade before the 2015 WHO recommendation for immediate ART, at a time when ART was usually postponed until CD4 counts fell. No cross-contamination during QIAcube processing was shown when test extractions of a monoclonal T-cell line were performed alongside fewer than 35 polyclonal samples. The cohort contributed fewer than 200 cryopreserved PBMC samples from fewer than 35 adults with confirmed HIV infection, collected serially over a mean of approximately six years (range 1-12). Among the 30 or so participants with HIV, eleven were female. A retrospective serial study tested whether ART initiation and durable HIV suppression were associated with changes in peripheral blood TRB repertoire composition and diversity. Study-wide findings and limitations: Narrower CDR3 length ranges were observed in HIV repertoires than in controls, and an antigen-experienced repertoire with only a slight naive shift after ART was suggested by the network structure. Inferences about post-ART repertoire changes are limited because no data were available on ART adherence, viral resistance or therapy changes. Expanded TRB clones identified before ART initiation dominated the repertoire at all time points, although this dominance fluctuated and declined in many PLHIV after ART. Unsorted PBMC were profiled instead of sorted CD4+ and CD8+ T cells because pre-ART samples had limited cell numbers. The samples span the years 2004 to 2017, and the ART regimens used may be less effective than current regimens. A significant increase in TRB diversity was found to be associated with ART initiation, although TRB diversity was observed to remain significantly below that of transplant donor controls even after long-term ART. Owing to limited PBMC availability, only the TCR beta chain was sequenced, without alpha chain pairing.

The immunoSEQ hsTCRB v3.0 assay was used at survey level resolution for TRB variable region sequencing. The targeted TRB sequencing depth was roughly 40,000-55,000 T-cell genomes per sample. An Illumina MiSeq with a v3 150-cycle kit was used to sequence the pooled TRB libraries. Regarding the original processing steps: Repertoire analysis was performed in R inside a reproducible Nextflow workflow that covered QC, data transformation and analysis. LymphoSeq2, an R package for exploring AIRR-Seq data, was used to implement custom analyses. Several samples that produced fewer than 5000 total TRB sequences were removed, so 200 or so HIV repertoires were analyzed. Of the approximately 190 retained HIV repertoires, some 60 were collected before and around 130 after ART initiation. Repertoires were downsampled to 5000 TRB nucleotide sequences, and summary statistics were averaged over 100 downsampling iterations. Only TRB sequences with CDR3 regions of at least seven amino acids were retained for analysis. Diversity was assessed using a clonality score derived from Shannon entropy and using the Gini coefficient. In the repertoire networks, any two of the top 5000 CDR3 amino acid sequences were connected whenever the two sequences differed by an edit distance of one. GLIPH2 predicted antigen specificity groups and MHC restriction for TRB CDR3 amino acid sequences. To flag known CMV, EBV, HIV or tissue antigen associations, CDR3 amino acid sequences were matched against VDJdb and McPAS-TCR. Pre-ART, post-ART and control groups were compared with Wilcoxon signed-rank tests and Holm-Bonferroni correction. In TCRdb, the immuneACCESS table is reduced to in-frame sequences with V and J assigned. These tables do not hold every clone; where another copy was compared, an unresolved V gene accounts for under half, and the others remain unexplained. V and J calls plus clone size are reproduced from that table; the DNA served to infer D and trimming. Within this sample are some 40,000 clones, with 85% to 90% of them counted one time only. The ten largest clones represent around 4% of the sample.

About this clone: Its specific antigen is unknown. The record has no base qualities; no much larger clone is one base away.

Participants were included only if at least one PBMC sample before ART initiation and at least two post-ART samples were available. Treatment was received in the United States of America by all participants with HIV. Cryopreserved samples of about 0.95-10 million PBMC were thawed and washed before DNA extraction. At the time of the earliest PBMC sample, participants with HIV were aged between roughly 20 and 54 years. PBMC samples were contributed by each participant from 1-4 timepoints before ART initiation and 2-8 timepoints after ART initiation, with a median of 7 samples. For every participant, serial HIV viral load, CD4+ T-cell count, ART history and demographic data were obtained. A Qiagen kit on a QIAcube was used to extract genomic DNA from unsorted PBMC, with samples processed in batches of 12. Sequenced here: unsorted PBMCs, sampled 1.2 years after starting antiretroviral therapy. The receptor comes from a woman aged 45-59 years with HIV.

The DNA reads as follows: TGTGCCAGCTCAACGGACGGTGGTAGGGATCAGCCCCAGCATTTT. Its translation reads: CASSTDGGRDQPQHF. The rearrangement joined TRBV18 to TRBJ1-5; the D gene cannot be resolved reliably. From the germline V gene, CDR1 is KGHSH and CDR2 is LQKENI. Relative to germline, V is 5 bases shorter and J is 5 bases shorter, with 16 bases between their ends. The CDR3 measures 15 amino acids from cysteine to phenylalanine. Here the CDR3 DNA is all that survives: 45 bases in frame from base 1.